This T cell receptor (beta chain) stems from a study of Ad26.COV2.S vaccination and SARS-CoV-2 variants. Findings of the study overall: Once vaccination had occurred, spike-specific CD8+ and CD4+ T cell responses reportedly showed substantial breadth.

Generated by immunoSEQ multiplex PCR, the TCRdb table keeps only in-frame clones and is missing some. The data show roughly 420,000 clones, around 87% seen once. Concerning this clone: Its antigen is undetermined.

Treatment here: about 20 received Ad26.COV2.S at low or high dose, single or two shots; a few received placebo; per-sample allocation not given. Vaccine and placebo recipients were sampled on day 63 after the first injection. Expression of Wuhan-strain SARS-CoV-2 spike came from the Ad26 vector that formed the vaccine. From germline, CDR1 is MGHRA and CDR2 YSYEKL. Unmatched junction bases numbered 5, after V lost 4 bases and J lost 5 bases. The CDR3 consists of 16 residues. Sequences were derived from peripheral blood, sampled in a trial of Ad26.COV2.S vaccine versus placebo. This receptor was taken from a person between 18 and 60 years old who received the Ad26.COV2.S COVID-19 vaccine or a placebo. V and J are TRBV4-1 and TRBJ2-2; the match to TRBD1 covers 12 bases. Written as DNA, the CDR3 is TGCGCCAGCAGCCGGGGACAGGGGGCGACGACCGGGGAGCTGTTTTTT. Its translation: CASSRGQGATTGELFF.